A selection of T cell receptor beta chains follows, all from one sample in a study of radiation and T cells in renal cell carcinoma. Some clones are missing from TCRdb's copy, which holds only in-frame ones; the method was immunoSEQ multiplex PCR. The profile shows some 25,000 clones, roughly 64% of them singletons. Sequenced material: tumor tissue, taken from a patient whose treatment was nephrectomy without radiotherapy. Source of these receptors: a man aged 40-55 years with renal cell carcinoma. The CDR3 runs from the conserved cysteine through the conserved F or W. Fields, in order: D gene, V gene, CDR3 protein. A D gene is named only where the DNA matches it firmly.

.	TRBV5-1	CASSLFNRKTNSPLHF
TRBD2	TRBV19	CASSPRASGGTVGELFF
.	TRBV5-3	CARSSYRDSSTEAFF
.	TRBV28	CASTPGYRSRNEQFF
.	TRBV6-6	CASSYATDSGNTIYF
.	TRBV6-5	CASSPSTISNKLFF
.	TRBV6-4	CASSDSATDTQYF
.	TRBV28	CASSPQGSQHF
.	TRBV28	CASGYEQYF
.	TRBV28	CASSLREGVPQPQHF
.	TRBV7-2	CASSLIRESYTF
.	TRBV5-4	CASSLGSTDTQYF
.	TRBV25-1	CASSEYISTGANVLTF
.	TRBV4-2	CASSQDVGQGYEQYF